The 23 T cell receptor beta chains below were found in one sample sequenced in a study of OX40 agonist ivuxolimab in advanced cancers. TCRdb keeps only in-frame clones here, not all; method: immunoSEQ multiplex PCR. The profile shows some 110,000 clones, around 93% of them singletons. The material sequenced was CD4+ or CD8+ T cells sorted from blood, taken in a trial of the OX40 agonist ivuxolimab. These receptors originate from an adult with an advanced solid tumor such as melanoma, head and neck, liver or kidney cancer.

V and J are TRBV20-1 and TRBJ2-6; the D is unclear. Looked up from germline, CDR1 is DFQATT and CDR2 is SNEGSKA (reference sequence). The germline V and J ends were trimmed by 4 bases and 3 bases, with 1 base remaining between them. The length of the CDR3 is 11 residues. The DNA of the CDR3 is TGCAGTGCTAATGGGGCCAACGTCCTGACTTTC. This gives the protein CSANGANVLTF.

CDR3 sequence (DNA): TGTGCCATCAGTGACTCGACCGGACTAGCGGGAGCCAGAGATACGCAGTATTTT. It yields the protein CAISDSTGLAGARDTQYF. The chain is built from TRBV10-3 and TRBJ2-3; 13 bases match TRBD2. The CDR3 consists of 18 residues. Germline V gene data show CDR1 as ENHRY and CDR2 as SYGVKD. With 3 bases clipped from V and 5 bases from J, the junction kept 11 bases outside the gene matches.

The V gene is TRBV2, the J gene TRBJ1-1; 8 bases match TRBD1. CDR3 length: 14 amino acids. Germline CDR1 SNHLY, CDR2 FYNNEI. The J segment lost 2 bases and the V segment lost 6 bases, leaving 5 bases of the junction unmatched. As DNA, the CDR3 is TGTGCCAGCAGGGGGGACAGGAAAAACACTGAAGCTTTCTTT. Encoded protein: CASRGDRKNTEAFF.

J is TRBJ1-3 and V is TRBV28; no firm D call. V lost 6 bases, J lost 0 bases, and 12 bases lay in between. Germline-derived CDR1 and CDR2 are MDHEN and SYDVKM. The CDR3 length is 15 residues. CDR3: CASRPDGRSGNTIYF. The DNA for the CDR3 is TGTGCCAGCAGACCCGACGGACGCTCTGGAAACACCATATATTTT. Full variable domain (outside the CDR3, taken from reference TRBV28 and TRBJ1-3): DVKVTQSSRYLVKRTGEKVFLECVQDMDHENMFWYRQDPGLGLRLIYFSYDVKMKEKGDIPEGYSVSREKKERFSLILESASTNQTSMYLCASRPDGRSGNTIYFGEGSWLTVV.

Points on this clone: At one of its ends the junction is not consistent with the germline gene, which may arise from a read error. This sequence joins TRBV19 and TRBJ2-3; D may be TRBD2 (6 bases). This CDR3 is 15 amino acids long. The germline V gene encodes CDR1 LNHDA and CDR2 SQIVND (reference sequence). As DNA, the CDR3 is TGCGCTGCCATGGAGTTGGGGACTAGCACAGATACGCAGTATTTT. This sequence encodes CAAMELGTSTDTQYF.

The chain combines TRBV18 with TRBJ2-7; the D gene is possibly TRBD1 (6 bases). Trimming cost V 2 bases and J 5 bases, with 16 bases left between them. Germline V gives CDR1 KGHSH, CDR2 LQKENI. The CDR3 runs to 15 residues. CDR3 nucleotide sequence: TGTGCCAGCTCACCAGGGGGACACTGGGATAACGAGCAGTACTTC. Amino acids: CASSPGGHWDNEQYF.

The chain uses TRBV9 and TRBJ1-2, with 7 bases identical to TRBD1. This CDR3 is 14 amino acids long. J gave up 4 bases and V 3 bases, and 6 bases lay outside the gene matches. CDR1 and CDR2 (germline): SGDLS, YYNGEE. The CDR3 DNA follows: TGTGCCAGCAGCGCCGGGACAGAAGGCTATGGCTACACCTTC. Its translation is CASSAGTEGYGYTF.

The rearrangement joins TRBV10-3 to TRBJ2-3; TRBD2 is a possible D gene (5 bases). Germline CDR1 is ENHRY and CDR2 is SYGVKD. V lost 0 bases and J 2 bases, leaving 9 bases between the germline ends. The CDR3 consists of 15 residues. The CDR3 loop reads CAISESTGYTDTQYF. CDR3 nucleotide sequence: TGTGCCATCAGTGAGTCGACGGGGTACACAGATACGCAGTATTTT.

The chain has TRBV27 and TRBJ2-7, with 15 bases that match TRBD2. The length of the CDR3 is 19 residues. V lost 3 bases to trimming and J lost 3 bases; unmatched junction nucleotides: 12. In germline, CDR1 is MNHEY, CDR2 SMNVEV (reference sequence). This chain's CDR3 is CASSFQTGTSGRRFYEQYF. The CDR3 DNA is TGTGCCAGCAGTTTTCAAACCGGGACTAGCGGGAGGCGTTTCTACGAGCAGTACTTC.

The chain recombines TRBV11-3 with TRBJ2-5; either TRBD1 or TRBD2 may supply D (5 bases each). V was pared by 5 bases and J by 5 bases, with 18 bases between. Germline loops: CDR1 SGHNT, CDR2 YENEEA. The CDR3 contains 15 residues. The DNA of the CDR3 is TGTGCCAGCAGCCAACGGGACGGGTATACGGAGACCCAGTACTTC. This gives the protein CASSQRDGYTETQYF. The complete variable domain, with remaining parts taken from reference TRBV11-3 and TRBJ2-5, reads EAGVVQSPRYKIIEKKQPVAFWCNPISGHNTLYWYLQNLGQGPELLIRYENEEAVDDSQLPKDRFSAERLKGVDSTLKIQPAELGDSAVYLCASSQRDGYTETQYFGPGTRLLVL.

The V gene is TRBV6-5, the J gene TRBJ1-4; D remains unclear. Trimming shortened V by 0 bases and J by 8 bases, and 16 bases separated the two germline ends. Germline V gene lookup returns CDR1 MNHEY and CDR2 SVGAGI. CDR3 length: 16 amino acids. This CDR3 is CASSYSSRPTMEKLFF. CDR3 nucleotide sequence: TGTGCCAGCAGTTACTCCTCCAGGCCGACTATGGAAAAACTGTTTTTT.

The rearrangement joins TRBV27 to TRBJ1-1; 10 bases map to TRBD1. V shed 8 bases, J shed 0 bases, and the junction held 3 bases outside the gene matches. The V gene's germline CDR1 is MNHEY and CDR2 SMNVEV (reference sequence). This CDR3 has 14 residues. CDR3 coding DNA: TGTGCCAGCGGGGACAGGGGATTGAACACTGAAGCTTTCTTT. Its translation is CASGDRGLNTEAFF.

V is TRBV18 and J is TRBJ1-4, with D unresolved. Germline CDR1 is KGHSH and CDR2 is LQKENI. This CDR3 is 14 amino acids long. Trimming took 3 bases from V and 0 from J, leaving 5 bases between them. The CDR3 DNA follows: TGTGCCAGCTCACCTCCAGCAACTAATGAAAAACTGTTTTTT. Encoded protein: CASSPPATNEKLFF.

The chain employs TRBV30 and TRBJ1-5, with TRBD1 as a possible D gene (6 bases). V was clipped by 5 bases and J by 5 bases, with 16 bases between them. This CDR3 comprises 14 residues. Germline CDR1 reads GTSNPN; CDR2 reads SVGIG (reference sequence). The CDR3 DNA is TGTGCCTGGCTAGAACAGGGAACTGATCAGCCCCAGCATTTT. Protein: CAWLEQGTDQPQHF.

This clone was detected only once. The V gene is TRBV19, the J gene TRBJ1-5, with TRBD1 as a possible D gene (5 bases). V lost 6 bases, J lost 3 bases, and 15 bases lay in between. The germline CDR1 and CDR2 sequences are LNHDA and SQIVND (reference sequence). The CDR3 loop spans 15 amino acids. Written as DNA, the CDR3 is TGTGCCAGTAGCCTAAACCCAGGGTACAATCAGCCCCAGCATTTT. The encoded protein is CASSLNPGYNQPQHF.

The V and J genes are TRBV6-6 and TRBJ1-4; D possibly corresponds to TRBD1 (6 bases). Germline assignment: CDR1 MNHNY and CDR2 SVGAGI (reference sequence). V gave up 4 bases and J gave up 0 bases, with 9 bases separating them. The CDR3 contains 15 residues. CDR3 bases: TGTGCCAGCAGTTCTTCAGGGGCAACTAATGAAAAACTGTTTTTT. This encodes CASSSSGATNEKLFF.

This chain connects TRBV7-2 to TRBJ2-7; 14 nucleotides match TRBD2. The germline V gene encodes CDR1 SGHTA and CDR2 FQGNSA. CDR3 size: 18 residues. V was pared by 4 bases and J by 0 bases, with 8 bases of the junction left unmatched. For the CDR3, the DNA is TGTGCCAGCAGCTCGGGACTAGCGGGAGCACCCGCCTCCTACGAGCAGTACTTC. This translates into CASSSGLAGAPASYEQYF.

The rearrangement joins TRBV29-1 to TRBJ1-1; 10 bases are a match to TRBD1. Per the germline V gene, CDR1 is SQVTM and CDR2 is ANQGSEA. Unmatched junction bases numbered 11, after V lost 6 bases and J lost 13 bases. There are 12 residues in the CDR3. CDR3 DNA sequence: TGCAGCGTGTCGGACAGGGGGTGGGACGTTTTCTTT. Translated, it gives CSVSDRGWDVFF.

The chain recombines TRBV28 with TRBJ1-5; 7 bases line up with TRBD1. From germline, CDR1 is MDHEN and CDR2 SYDVKM. CDR3 length equals 15 residues. V dropped 3 bases and J dropped 4; count of bases not matched to a gene: 6. The CDR3 is CASSLSTGVNQPQHF. The CDR3 coding sequence is TGTGCCAGCAGTTTGTCAACAGGGGTGAATCAGCCCCAGCATTTT.

This chain links TRBV28 with TRBJ1-3, with 7 bases lining up with TRBD1. This CDR3 is built from 18 residues. Germline V gene lookup returns CDR1 MDHEN and CDR2 SYDVKM. V dropped 3 bases and J dropped 0; count of bases not matched to a gene: 11. CDR3 nucleotide sequence: TGTGCCAGCAGTTTGGGACAGCGGCATTTCGCCTCTGGAAACACCATATATTTT. It codes for CASSLGQRHFASGNTIYF. Together with reference TRBV28 and TRBJ1-3, the CDR3 gives the full variable domain: DVKVTQSSRYLVKRTGEKVFLECVQDMDHENMFWYRQDPGLGLRLIYFSYDVKMKEKGDIPEGYSVSREKKERFSLILESASTNQTSMYLCASSLGQRHFASGNTIYFGEGSWLTVV.

The rearrangement joins TRBV9 to TRBJ2-6; D gene unclear. The CDR3 runs 15 residues. CDR1 and CDR2 (germline): SGDLS, YYNGEE. V lost 4 bases, J lost 0 bases, and 8 bases lay in between. The CDR3 bases are TGTGCCAGCAGCCCCCGGCTCTCTGGGGCCAACGTCCTGACTTTC. This sequence encodes CASSPRLSGANVLTF.

A remark on this clone: The same CDR3 is also encoded by other DNA sequences in this sample. V gene TRBV27 combines with J gene TRBJ2-5; a weak D match, TRBD2 (6 bases). Germline CDR1 MNHEY, CDR2 SMNVEV (reference sequence). The germline V and J ends were trimmed by 2 bases and 5 bases, with 9 bases remaining between them. This CDR3 comprises 13 residues. CDR3 sequence reads: CASSLRGGETQYF. DNA for the CDR3: TGTGCCAGCAGTTTAAGGGGAGGCGAGACCCAGTACTTC.

This rearrangement joins TRBV27 to TRBJ2-3; 7 nucleotides align to TRBD1. Unmatched junction bases numbered 8, after V lost 8 bases and J lost 0 bases. The CDR3 is 15 residues long. The germline gives CDR1 MNHEY, CDR2 SMNVEV (reference sequence). The CDR3 region is CASGRQGFSTDTQYF. The CDR3 DNA follows: TGTGCCAGCGGACGACAGGGATTTAGCACAGATACGCAGTATTTT.